The 32 T cell receptor beta chains below were found in one sample sequenced in a study of PD-L1 blockade in urothelial cancer. Data came from immunoSEQ multiplex PCR; TCRdb stores just in-frame clones and leaves some out. The data contain 70,000 to 85,000 clones, 85% to 90% of them singletons. Documented time point: pretreatment peripheral blood. Sequencing was performed on PBMCs, taken around atezolizumab (anti-PD-L1) treatment. The receptors stem from a man in his 70s with urothelial cancer.

The chain uses TRBV5-6 and TRBJ2-2, with D tentatively TRBD1 (5 bases). The CDR3 sequence is 15 residues long. With 2 bases removed from V and 4 bases from J, the gap between germline ends came to 12 bases. The V gene's germline CDR1 is SGHDT and CDR2 YYEEEE. CDR3 protein: CASSLTGLRTGELFF. The CDR3 DNA is TGTGCCAGCAGCTTAACAGGTCTGCGCACCGGGGAGCTGTTTTTT. The entire variable domain, with the rest obtained from reference TRBV5-6 and TRBJ2-2, is as follows: DAGVTQSPTHLIKTRGQQVTLRCSPKSGHDTVSWYQQALGQGPQFIFQYYEEEERQRGNFPDRFSGHQFPNYSSELNVNALLLGDSALYLCASSLTGLRTGELFFGEGSRLTVL.

The chain has TRBV19 and TRBJ2-1, with TRBD2 identical over 7 bases. The V and J ends lost 5 bases and 4 bases, in that order; junction bases with no gene match: 8. Germline assignment: CDR1 LNHDA and CDR2 SQIVND (reference sequence). The CDR3 is made up of 15 amino acids. The CDR3 sequence is CASSLERGGYNEQFF. CDR3 in DNA: TGTGCCAGTAGTCTTGAGCGGGGCGGGTACAATGAGCAGTTCTTC.

The CDR3, as DNA: TGCGCCAGCAGCTTGGGAGCGGGGTCTCGTGGGGAGCTGTTTTTT. Amino acid sequence: CASSLGAGSRGELFF. The genes are TRBV5-1 and TRBJ2-2; 7 bases are a match to TRBD2. V trimming: 0 bases; J trimming: 8 bases; junction bases outside the gene matches: 7. Per germline, CDR1 SGHRS and CDR2 YFSETQ. The CDR3 runs 15 residues.

The V gene is TRBV19, the J gene TRBJ2-1; 8 nucleotides align to TRBD2. CDR3 length equals 16 residues. From germline, CDR1 is LNHDA and CDR2 SQIVND (reference sequence). V lost 4 bases to trimming and J lost 5 bases; unmatched junction nucleotides: 10. CDR3 nucleotides: TGTGCCAGTAGTAGCCGAAGCGGGAGTCTCCACAATGAGCAGTTCTTC. Amino acids: CASSSRSGSLHNEQFF.

This chain links TRBV5-4 with TRBJ2-7, with TRBD2 matching 9 bases. The V and J ends lost 4 bases and 5 bases, in that order; junction bases with no gene match: 4. The CDR3 has 13 amino acids. From germline, CDR1 is SGHNT and CDR2 YYREEE (reference sequence). The CDR3 spells CASSGGLAHEQYF. As DNA, the CDR3 is TGTGCCAGCAGCGGGGGACTAGCCCACGAGCAGTACTTC.

The chain uses TRBV29-1 and TRBJ1-5; 8 bases are a match to TRBD1. There are 13 residues in the CDR3. After removal of 4 bases from V and 3 bases from J, the junction contained 2 bases not matched to a gene. The germline CDR1 and CDR2 sequences are SQVTM and ANQGSEA. The CDR3 DNA is TGCAGCGTTGGACAGGGGAACAATCAGCCCCAGCATTTT. Its translation is CSVGQGNNQPQHF.

The V and J genes are TRBV28 and TRBJ2-1; 7 bases line up with TRBD1. Germline V gene lookup returns CDR1 MDHEN and CDR2 SYDVKM. This CDR3 spans 15 amino acids. V shed 5 bases, J shed 3 bases, and the junction held 7 bases outside the gene matches. The CDR3 DNA reads TGTGCCAGCAGTACCGGGACAGTAGTCTACAATGAGCAGTTCTTC. Translation gives CASSTGTVVYNEQFF.

This clone was observed a single time. The rearrangement links TRBV4-2 to TRBJ1-2; tentatively, D is TRBD1 (6 bases). The germline V and J ends were trimmed by 0 bases and 2 bases, with 10 bases remaining between them. The CDR3 has 15 amino acids. Germline CDR1 is LGHNA and CDR2 is YNFKEQ. CDR3 coding DNA: TGTGCCAGCAGCCAAGATTCGACAGGCAACTATGGCTACACCTTC. This encodes CASSQDSTGNYGYTF.

This clone was recorded only once. The chain couples TRBV6-5 to TRBJ1-3; 7 bases map to TRBD1. This CDR3 is 15 amino acids long. J was trimmed by 4 bases and V by 0 bases; bases with no gene match: 3. The germline V gene has CDR1 MNHEY and CDR2 SVGAGI. This chain's CDR3 is CASSYSGTAGNTIYF. The CDR3 bases are TGTGCCAGCAGTTACTCCGGGACAGCAGGAAACACCATATATTTT.

The chain is built from TRBV28 and TRBJ1-3; 8 bases agree with TRBD1. There are 15 residues in the CDR3. Germline V gene data show CDR1 as MDHEN and CDR2 as SYDVKM. J lost 3 bases, V lost 5 bases, and 6 bases had no gene match. In nucleotides, the CDR3 is TGTGCCAGCAGTCTCCGGGACAGGAGTGGAAACACCATATATTTT. Its protein product is CASSLRDRSGNTIYF.

V gene TRBV6-6 combines with J gene TRBJ2-2, with TRBD1 identical over 11 bases. Trimming cost V 5 bases and J 6 bases; bases outside gene matches: 2. This CDR3 has 14 amino acids. Looked up from germline, CDR1 is MNHNY and CDR2 is SVGAGI (reference sequence). For the CDR3, the DNA is TGTGCCAGCAGTCGGGACAGGGGGTCCGGGGAGCTGTTTTTT. It encodes CASSRDRGSGELFF.

The chain joins TRBV5-1 to TRBJ1-3, with 7 bases that match TRBD1. V lost 1 base to trimming and J lost 0 bases; unmatched junction nucleotides: 1. Germline V gives CDR1 SGHRS, CDR2 YFSETQ. This CDR3 is 15 amino acids long. The CDR3 loop reads CASSLQGVSGNTIYF. The CDR3 DNA reads as TGCGCCAGCAGCTTGCAGGGGGTCTCTGGAAACACCATATATTTT.

The chain links TRBV5-4 to TRBJ2-1; 9 nucleotides agree with TRBD1. The CDR3 totals 15 residues. Germline CDR1 is SGHNT and CDR2 is YYREEE (reference sequence). V lost 3 bases and J lost 8; bases outside the gene matches: 9. The CDR3 here is CASSYPGQGVHEQFF. CDR3 DNA: TGTGCCAGCAGCTACCCGGGACAGGGAGTCCATGAGCAGTTCTTC.

The rearrangement links TRBV27 to TRBJ2-7; 8 nucleotides line up with TRBD2. Germline V CDR1 and CDR2: MNHEY, SMNVEV (reference sequence). With 0 bases clipped from V and 3 bases from J, the junction kept 10 bases outside the gene matches. CDR3 length: 17 amino acids. The CDR3 DNA sequence: TGTGCCAGCAGTTTATCGCGGTTAGCGGGGACCCTCTACGAGCAGTACTTC. Residues: CASSLSRLAGTLYEQYF.

V gene TRBV6-1 combines with J gene TRBJ1-1; D is undetermined. The CDR3 has 13 residues. Trimming took 2 bases from V and 5 from J, leaving 9 bases between them. Germline V gene data show CDR1 as MNHNS and CDR2 as SASEGT. This chain's CDR3 is CASSEPGRTEAFF. CDR3 DNA sequence: TGTGCCAGCAGTGAACCGGGGAGGACTGAAGCTTTCTTT.

This clone has only one observation. V and J are TRBV19 and TRBJ1-1; D call uncertain. This CDR3 comprises 12 residues. With 4 bases removed from V and 1 base from J, the gap between germline ends came to 4 bases. Germline-derived CDR1 and CDR2 are LNHDA and SQIVND (reference sequence). This chain's CDR3 is CASSRRNTEAFF. CDR3 coding DNA: TGTGCCAGTAGTAGGAGGAACACTGAAGCTTTCTTT.

The CDR3 sequence: CASSSLAVGSLSSGNTIYF. In DNA form, the CDR3 reads TGTGCCAGCAGCTCCCTAGCCGTGGGCAGTTTGAGCTCTGGAAACACCATATATTTT. The chain has TRBV7-8 and TRBJ1-3, with D uncertain. Trimming took off 4 bases at V and 0 bases at J, with 22 bases between the two ends. The germline gives CDR1 SGHVS, CDR2 FQNEAQ. This CDR3 spans 19 amino acids. Complete variable domain (other parts from reference TRBV7-8 and TRBJ1-3): GAGVSQSPRYKVAKRGQDVALRCDPISGHVSLFWYQQALGQGPEFLTYFQNEAQLDKSGLPSDRFFAERPEGSVSTLKIQRTQQEDSAVYLCASSSLAVGSLSSGNTIYFGEGSWLTVV.

The chain employs TRBV6-1 and TRBJ2-7; 9 bases fit TRBD1. V shed 6 bases, J shed 7 bases, and the junction held 10 bases outside the gene matches. The CDR3 loop spans 14 amino acids. From germline, CDR1 is MNHNS and CDR2 SASEGT. The CDR3 loop reads CASSDDRGSLEQYF. Written as DNA, the CDR3 is TGTGCCAGCAGCGACGACAGGGGGAGCCTGGAGCAGTACTTC.

This chain connects TRBV28 to TRBJ2-7; a weak D match, TRBD1 (6 bases). This CDR3 comprises 17 residues. V was cut by 6 bases and J by 4 bases, with 25 bases left in between. Germline CDR1 reads MDHEN; CDR2 reads SYDVKM. The CDR3 sequence is CASSQVGQGNGLYEQYF. The CDR3 nucleotides are TGTGCCAGCAGCCAGGTCGGGCAGGGGAACGGTTTATACGAGCAGTACTTC.

The chain links TRBV19 to TRBJ1-5, with 9 bases aligning to TRBD1. Germline V gene data show CDR1 as LNHDA and CDR2 as SQIVND (reference sequence). Unmatched junction bases numbered 3, after V lost 7 bases and J lost 2 bases. The CDR3 has 14 residues. The CDR3 loop reads CASKGDRGNQPQHF. In DNA, the CDR3 is TGTGCCAGTAAGGGGGACAGGGGCAATCAGCCCCAGCATTTT.

CDR3 in DNA: TGTGCCAGCAGCCAAGATTCAGGAGGGCCCGGAAACACCATATATTTT. It codes for CASSQDSGGPGNTIYF. The chain has TRBV4-2 and TRBJ1-3; D is undetermined. Trimming took off 0 bases at V and 4 bases at J, with 13 bases between the two ends. The CDR3 is 16 residues long. The germline CDR1 and CDR2 sequences are LGHNA and YNFKEQ.

This chain uses TRBV5-4 with TRBJ2-7; TRBD1 is a possible D gene (7 bases). Trimming removed 6 bases at V and 2 bases at J, with 18 bases between. This CDR3 has 15 amino acids. In germline, CDR1 is SGHNT, CDR2 YYREEE (reference sequence). The CDR3 nucleotides are TGTGCCAGCACCCCTGAGGGCAGGGGGGCCTACGAGCAGTACTTC. It yields the protein CASTPEGRGAYEQYF. Together with reference TRBV5-4 and TRBJ2-7, the CDR3 gives the full variable domain: ETGVTQSPTHLIKTRGQQVTLRCSSQSGHNTVSWYQQALGQGPQFIFQYYREEENGRGNFPPRFSGLQFPNYSSELNVNALELDDSALYLCASTPEGRGAYEQYFGPGTRLTVT.

The rearrangement joins TRBV18 to TRBJ2-7; no definite D call. Germline CDR1 is KGHSH and CDR2 is LQKENI. The CDR3 is 13 residues long. Trimming removed 3 bases at V and 2 bases at J, with 8 bases between. The CDR3 sequence is CASSPDSPYEQYF. In nucleotides, the CDR3 is TGTGCCAGCTCACCCGACTCTCCCTACGAGCAGTACTTC. Full variable domain (rest looked up from reference TRBV18 and TRBJ2-7): NAGVMQNPRHLVRRRGQEARLRCSPMKGHSHVYWYRQLPEEGLKFMVYLQKENIIDESGMPKERFSAEFPKEGPSILRIQQVVRGDSAAYFCASSPDSPYEQYFGPGTRLTVT.

The chain couples TRBV19 to TRBJ2-1; 12 bases align to TRBD2. With V trimmed by 4 bases and J by 2 bases, 9 bases remained unmatched. CDR1 and CDR2 (germline): LNHDA, SQIVND (reference sequence). This CDR3 has 18 residues. In nucleotides, the CDR3 is TGTGCCAGTAGTACCAGGACTAGCGGGACCTCCCCCTACAATGAGCAGTTCTTC. This translates into CASSTRTSGTSPYNEQFF.

This clone was counted once. This chain connects TRBV30 to TRBJ1-3; a weak D match, TRBD1 (6 bases). Germline lookup yields CDR1 GTSNPN and CDR2 SVGIG (reference sequence). This CDR3 contains 14 residues. V was pared by 1 base and J by 6 bases, with 13 bases between. Here the CDR3 reads CAWSETGILNTIYF. The CDR3 DNA reads as TGTGCCTGGAGTGAAACAGGGATCCTAAACACCATATATTTT.

V gene TRBV19 combines with J gene TRBJ2-7; 9 bases agree with TRBD2. This CDR3 spans 15 amino acids. Germline assignment: CDR1 LNHDA and CDR2 SQIVND (reference sequence). With V trimmed by 3 bases and J by 0 bases, 3 bases remained unmatched. The CDR3 bases are TGTGCCAGTAGTATCGCTAGCGGGGACTCCTACGAGCAGTACTTC. Translating gives CASSIASGDSYEQYF. The entire variable domain, with the rest obtained from reference TRBV19 and TRBJ2-7, is as follows: DGGITQSPKYLFRKEGQNVTLSCEQNLNHDAMYWYRQDPGQGLRLIYYSQIVNDFQKGDIAEGYSVSREKKESFPLTVTSAQKNPTAFYLCASSIASGDSYEQYFGPGTRLTVT.

The chain employs TRBV7-2 and TRBJ1-2, with 7 bases fitting TRBD1. This CDR3 contains 15 residues. The germline gives CDR1 SGHTA, CDR2 FQGNSA. The junction had 9 bases not matched to a gene; V was cut back by 1 base and J by 7 bases. As DNA, the CDR3 is TGTGCCAGCAGCTTAGAGGGCCAGGGGGGCGGTGGCTACACCTTC. It encodes CASSLEGQGGGGYTF.

The chain is built from TRBV28 and TRBJ2-3; TRBD2 matches 10 bases. CDR1 is MDHEN and CDR2 is SYDVKM in the germline V gene. The CDR3 has 17 residues. V trimming: 2 bases; J trimming: 0 bases; junction bases outside the gene matches: 5. The chain's CDR3 is CASSLPGLAESTDTQYF. CDR3 bases: TGTGCCAGCAGTTTACCCGGACTAGCGGAAAGCACAGATACGCAGTATTTT.

Note on this clone: Different DNA sequences within this sample yield the same CDR3. The CDR3 nucleotides are TGTGCCATCAGTGAGGGGGCGCGGGAAAAACTGTTTTTT. Its translation is CAISEGAREKLFF. The chain has TRBV10-3 and TRBJ1-4, with D maybe TRBD1 (5 bases). CDR3 length: 13 residues. V was shortened by 2 bases and J by 8 bases, with 9 bases between the two germline ends. Looked up from germline, CDR1 is ENHRY and CDR2 is SYGVKD.

This rearrangement joins TRBV7-9 to TRBJ2-7; 10 nucleotides line up with TRBD2. Looked up from germline, CDR1 is SEHNR and CDR2 is FQNEAQ (reference sequence). V shed 4 bases, J shed 2 bases, and the junction held 5 bases outside the gene matches. The CDR3 is 15 amino acids. CDR3: CASSSGTSAAYEQYF. For the CDR3, the DNA is TGTGCCAGCAGCTCCGGGACTAGCGCCGCCTACGAGCAGTACTTC.

As concerns this clone: Other DNA sequences in this sample translate to the same CDR3. J is TRBJ2-2 and V is TRBV5-1; 9 nucleotides agree with TRBD2. Germline V CDR1 and CDR2: SGHRS, YFSETQ. This CDR3 has 16 residues. J lost 4 bases, V lost 0 bases, and 4 bases had no gene match. The CDR3 region has the DNA TGCGCCAGCAGCTTGGGTCTAGCGGGGAGCACCGGGGAGCTGTTTTTT. Encoded protein: CASSLGLAGSTGELFF.

The chain couples TRBV5-1 to TRBJ2-2, with 9 positions matching TRBD1. V lost 3 bases and J lost 6; bases outside the gene matches: 18. The CDR3 covers 19 residues. CDR1 SGHRS and CDR2 YFSETQ come from the germline V gene. The CDR3 region is CASSSDGMSGTGSPGELFF. The DNA of the CDR3 is TGCGCCAGCAGCTCGGATGGGATGTCCGGGACAGGGTCCCCCGGGGAGCTGTTTTTT.